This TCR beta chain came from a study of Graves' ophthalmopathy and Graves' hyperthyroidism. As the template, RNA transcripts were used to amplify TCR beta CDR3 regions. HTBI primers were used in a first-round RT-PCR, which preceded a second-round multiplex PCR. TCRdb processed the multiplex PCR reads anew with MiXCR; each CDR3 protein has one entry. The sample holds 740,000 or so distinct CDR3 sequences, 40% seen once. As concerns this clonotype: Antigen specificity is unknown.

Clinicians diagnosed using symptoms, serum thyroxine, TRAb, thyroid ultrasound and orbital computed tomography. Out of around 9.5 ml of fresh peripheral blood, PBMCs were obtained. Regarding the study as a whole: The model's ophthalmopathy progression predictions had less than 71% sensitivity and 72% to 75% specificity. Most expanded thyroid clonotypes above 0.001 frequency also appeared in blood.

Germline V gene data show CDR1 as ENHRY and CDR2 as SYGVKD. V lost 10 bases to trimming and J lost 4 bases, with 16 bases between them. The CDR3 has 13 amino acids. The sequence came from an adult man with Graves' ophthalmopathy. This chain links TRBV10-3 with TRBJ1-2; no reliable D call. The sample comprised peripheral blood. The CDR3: CASKLQLGYGYTF. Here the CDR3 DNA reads TGTGCCAGCAAACTACAGCTGGGCTATGGCTACACCTTC.